This T cell receptor beta chain derives from a study of blood T cells in healthy people across ages. At the level of the study: Every two T cells gave about one barcoded beta molecule via template switching.

Primers used in a second PCR of about 7 to 12 cycles were a sample-barcoded 5' primer and a J-beta primer mix. Tags on each cDNA molecule came from a template-switch adaptor with 12 random nucleotides. From the 5' RACE reads, TCRdb called clonotypes with MiXCR, one entry per CDR3 protein. The data show 1.8 million or so distinct CDR3 sequences, about two fifths seen once. For every donor, a draw yielded roughly 9.3 milliliters of peripheral blood. Per sample, a minimum of 7 million PBMCs were isolated. Germline V gives CDR1 MNHEY, CDR2 SMNVEV (reference sequence). This CDR3 comprises 17 residues. The V gene end was trimmed by 6 bases and the J gene end by 4 bases; junction bases not matched to a gene: 14.

The clonotype originates from a human donor in good health. Material for sequencing was blood. V gene TRBV27 combines with J gene TRBJ2-1; 8 bases are shared with TRBD2. The CDR3 nucleotides are TGTGCCAGCAGCCTGAGTCCCGTAGCGGGGCTGTACAATGAGCAGTTCTTC. Its protein product is CASSLSPVAGLYNEQFF.